This T cell receptor beta chain emerged from a study of OX40 agonist ivuxolimab in advanced cancers. Study outcomes and limitations: The study found among the lowest clonal expansion in partial responders at 0.1-3.0 mg/kg.

Germline loops: CDR1 KGHSH, CDR2 LQKENI. V dropped 5 bases and J dropped 9; count of bases not matched to a gene: 16. There are 16 residues in the CDR3. With regard to this clone: Its target is not known.

The repertoire was sequenced with immunoSEQ multiplex PCR; TCRdb's copy has only in-frame clones and lacks some. Of about 79,000 clones listed, about 89% are singletons. The receptor's source is an adult with an advanced solid tumor such as melanoma, head and neck, liver or kidney cancer. The genes are TRBV18 and TRBJ2-1, with TRBD2 identical over 7 bases. The sample consisted of CD4+ or CD8+ T cells sorted from blood, taken in a trial of the OX40 agonist ivuxolimab. In nucleotides, the CDR3 is TGTGCCAGCTCAAAAGGTACGGGCGGGGGAGCTGGTGAGCAGTTCTTC. It is translated as CASSKGTGGGAGEQFF.